A single sample gave rise to the 30 T cell receptor beta chains below, sequenced in a study of blood T cell repertoires in COVID-19. TCRdb keeps only in-frame clones here, not all; method: immunoSEQ multiplex PCR. The table includes roughly 200,000 clones, around 88% detected once. Input material: peripheral blood. The receptors were gathered from a man aged 18 to 30 with active or convalescent COVID-19.

The chain combines TRBV18 with TRBJ2-1, with TRBD1 matching 7 bases. The CDR3 spans 15 residues. Germline-derived CDR1 and CDR2 are KGHSH and LQKENI. After removal of 3 bases from V and 10 bases from J, the junction contained 12 bases not matched to a gene. The CDR3: CASSPRQGPFEEQFF. The CDR3 coding sequence is TGTGCCAGCTCACCCCGACAGGGCCCCTTCGAGGAGCAGTTCTTC.

This clone was seen a handful of times. The chain is built from TRBV19 and TRBJ1-5; D unclear. The CDR3 sequence is 15 residues long. Trimming cost V 6 bases and J 3 bases, with 15 bases left between them. Germline V gene sequence: CDR1 LNHDA, CDR2 SQIVND (reference sequence). CDR3 nucleotide sequence: TGTGCCAGTAGCCCACAGAACAGAGCCAATCAGCCCCAGCATTTT. Protein: CASSPQNRANQPQHF.

The rearrangement uses TRBV28 and TRBJ1-5; D unresolved. Trimming took off 3 bases at V and 3 bases at J, with 9 bases between the two ends. CDR3 length equals 14 residues. The germline CDR1 and CDR2 sequences are MDHEN and SYDVKM. CDR3 bases: TGTGCCAGCAGTTTTGTATCCGTCAATCAGCCCCAGCATTTT. Its translation is CASSFVSVNQPQHF.

The CDR3 region has the DNA TGTGCCAGCACTAGCGGCCGGGTGGACACTGAAGCTTTCTTT. As protein: CASTSGRVDTEAFF. The rearrangement links TRBV9 to TRBJ1-1; no reliable D call. The CDR3 runs to 14 residues. CDR1 is SGDLS and CDR2 is YYNGEE in the germline V gene. V was shortened by 6 bases and J by 3 bases, with 15 bases between the two germline ends.

The J gene is TRBJ2-2, the V gene TRBV9; unclear D gene. The V and J ends lost 3 bases and 7 bases respectively, with 7 bases between them. The CDR3 loop spans 12 amino acids. Germline CDR1 is SGDLS and CDR2 is YYNGEE. This CDR3 reads CASSAQIGELFF. The CDR3 nucleotides read TGTGCCAGCAGCGCCCAGATCGGGGAGCTGTTTTTT.

The gene calls are TRBV7-3 and TRBJ1-1; D is unresolved. V gave up 5 bases and J gave up 1 base, with 11 bases separating them. This CDR3 contains 14 residues. Germline lookup yields CDR1 SGHTA and CDR2 FQGTGA. CDR3 sequence reads: CASSLGGANTEAFF. The CDR3 region has the DNA TGTGCCAGCAGCCTCGGTGGAGCGAACACTGAAGCTTTCTTT.

The chain links TRBV28 to TRBJ1-2; 8 bases align to TRBD1. The CDR3 spans 16 residues. The germline gives CDR1 MDHEN, CDR2 SYDVKM. V dropped 3 bases and J dropped 4; count of bases not matched to a gene: 10. The CDR3 DNA follows: TGTGCCAGCAGTTTTCCCCCAGGGGGCCCGGCCTATGGCTACACCTTC. It is translated as CASSFPPGGPAYGYTF.

The rearrangement joins TRBV5-1 to TRBJ1-2, with TRBD1 matching over 10 bases. The V gene end was trimmed by 4 bases and the J gene end by 8 bases; junction bases not matched to a gene: 5. The CDR3 is 13 amino acids. The germline V gene has CDR1 SGHRS and CDR2 YFSETQ. This CDR3 reads CASSPGQGIGYTF. In DNA form, the CDR3 reads TGCGCCAGCAGCCCGGGACAGGGGATAGGCTACACCTTC.

This chain connects TRBV6-5 to TRBJ1-5; D is possibly TRBD1 (5 bases). V dropped 7 bases and J dropped 7 bases, with 20 bases sitting between them. CDR1 is MNHEY and CDR2 is SVGAGI in the germline V gene. The CDR3 is 15 amino acids. CDR3 amino acids: CASIMSGRGGQPQHF. The CDR3 coding sequence is TGTGCCAGCATCATGTCAGGGAGGGGCGGACAGCCCCAGCATTTT.

The sample holds a few counts of this clone. V gene TRBV18 combines with J gene TRBJ1-1; 8 nucleotides agree with TRBD1. The CDR3 loop spans 13 amino acids. Germline V gives CDR1 KGHSH, CDR2 LQKENI. With V trimmed by 6 bases and J by 5 bases, 5 bases remained unmatched. CDR3 residues: CASSGTGGTEAFF. Written as DNA, the CDR3 is TGTGCCAGCTCCGGGACAGGAGGGACTGAAGCTTTCTTT.

The chain carries TRBV7-9 and TRBJ1-2; D not resolved. Between the trimmed V and J ends, which lost 3 bases and 7 bases, there was a span of 15 bases. The CDR3 length is 14 residues. Germline assignment: CDR1 SEHNR and CDR2 FQNEAQ (reference sequence). The CDR3 here is CASSFSLAGGGYTF. Written as DNA, the CDR3 is TGTGCCAGCAGCTTTTCCCTCGCGGGCGGTGGCTACACCTTC.

The rearrangement uses TRBV5-6 and TRBJ2-7, with TRBD1 matching 9 bases. The CDR3 covers 14 residues. Per germline, CDR1 SGHDT and CDR2 YYEEEE. Trimming took 3 bases from V and 3 from J; bases not matched to a gene: 4. As DNA, the CDR3 is TGTGCCAGCAGCTCAGGACAGGGGCACTACGAGCAGTACTTC. Translation gives CASSSGQGHYEQYF.

CDR3 DNA sequence: TGTGCCAGCAGTCGATCCGGGACAGGGTTCCGGGAGCAGTACTTC. It translates to CASSRSGTGFREQYF. The V call is TRBV28, the J call TRBJ2-7, with 9 bases matching TRBD1. Germline loops: CDR1 MDHEN, CDR2 SYDVKM. V was clipped by 5 bases and J by 7 bases; unmatched bases: 12. CDR3 length: 15 amino acids.

The chain is built from TRBV7-9 and TRBJ1-4, with D hard to call. The CDR3 extends over 14 amino acids. Germline assignment: CDR1 SEHNR and CDR2 FQNEAQ (reference sequence). V lost 2 bases and J 6 bases, leaving 10 bases between the germline ends. CDR3 residues: CASSLLARDEKLFF. As DNA, the CDR3 is TGTGCCAGCAGCTTACTGGCACGGGATGAAAAACTGTTTTTT.

The CDR3 region is CASSFNGAYEQYF. The CDR3, as DNA: TGTGCCAGCAGTTTTAACGGAGCCTACGAGCAGTACTTC. V and J are TRBV27 and TRBJ2-7; D gene ambiguous. CDR3 size: 13 residues. Germline CDR1 is MNHEY and CDR2 is SMNVEV (reference sequence). V was trimmed by 3 bases and J by 2 bases, leaving 8 bases between them.

The rearrangement links TRBV5-4 to TRBJ2-7, with TRBD2 matching over 9 bases. The J segment lost 2 bases and the V segment lost 4 bases, leaving 13 bases of the junction unmatched. CDR3 length: 17 residues. Germline CDR1 and CDR2: SGHNT and YYREEE (reference sequence). This chain's CDR3 is CASSPGTSRVSPYEQYF. In DNA, the CDR3 is TGTGCCAGCAGCCCCGGGACTAGCCGTGTTTCACCCTACGAGCAGTACTTC.

The chain links TRBV27 to TRBJ1-3, with 10 bases lining up with TRBD1. The CDR3 runs to 19 residues. Germline trimming cut 4 bases from V and 2 bases from J; bases unmatched to any gene: 14. The germline CDR1 and CDR2 sequences are MNHEY and SMNVEV (reference sequence). CDR3 residues: CASSYLSPGQGKTGNTIYF. The CDR3 bases are TGTGCCAGCAGTTACTTAAGTCCGGGACAGGGGAAAACTGGAAACACCATATATTTT.

The rearrangement links TRBV29-1 to TRBJ1-5; possible D gene TRBD1, 5 bases. The CDR3 runs 13 residues. CDR1 SQVTM and CDR2 ANQGSEA come from the germline V gene. CDR3 in amino acids: CSGLLEPSGAQHF. As DNA, the CDR3 is TGCAGTGGTTTATTAGAACCCTCGGGGGCCCAGCATTTT. Combining the CDR3 with reference TRBV29-1 and TRBJ1-5 gives the whole variable domain SAVISQKPSRDICQRGTSLTIQCQVDSQVTMMFWYRQQPGQSLTLIATANQGSEATYESGFVIDKFPISRPNLTFSTLTVSNMSPEDSSIYLCSGLLEPSGAQHFGDGTRLSIL.

This rearrangement joins TRBV28 to TRBJ2-7; D possibly corresponds to TRBD1 (6 bases). The V gene's germline CDR1 is MDHEN and CDR2 SYDVKM. V was trimmed by 4 bases and J by 3 bases, leaving 16 bases between them. This CDR3 has 15 amino acids. CDR3 DNA sequence: TGTGCCAGCAGTTCCCCCGGGACATCTCACTACGAGCAGTACTTC. Residues: CASSSPGTSHYEQYF.

The chain employs TRBV28 and TRBJ2-7; 10 bases map to TRBD1. Germline V gives CDR1 MDHEN, CDR2 SYDVKM. This CDR3 has 15 residues. The junction had 11 bases not matched to a gene; V was cut back by 5 bases and J by 7 bases. The CDR3 nucleotides read TGTGCCAGCAGTCGCCCCGGGACAGGGGTTTGGGAGCAGTACTTC. Protein sequence: CASSRPGTGVWEQYF.

The chain couples TRBV6-2 or TRBV6-3 to TRBJ1-1; tentative D call: TRBD1 (5 bases). Germline V gives CDR1 MNHEY, CDR2 SVGEGT. CDR3 length equals 13 residues. The V gene lost 6 bases and the J gene lost 1 base, with 9 bases spanning the gap. CDR3 in DNA: TGTGCCAGCAGCGACAGCAAGAACACTGAAGCTTTCTTT. Encoded protein: CASSDSKNTEAFF.

This clone was detected a few times. The chain couples TRBV29-1 to TRBJ1-2; TRBD1 might be the D (6 bases). The V end was cut by 4 bases, the J end by 3 bases, with 15 bases between. This CDR3 has 14 residues. Germline V CDR1 and CDR2: SQVTM, ANQGSEA. Here the CDR3 DNA reads TGCAGCGTTGGCACAGGGATTTCAGACTATGGCTACACCTTC. It is translated as CSVGTGISDYGYTF.

This chain uses TRBV7-3 with TRBJ1-2, with 7 positions matching TRBD1. Looked up from germline, CDR1 is SGHTA and CDR2 is FQGTGA. The CDR3 sequence is 14 residues long. The junction had 8 bases not matched to a gene; V was cut back by 2 bases and J by 8 bases. The chain's CDR3 is CASSLSGQGEGYTF. The CDR3 DNA reads TGTGCCAGCAGCTTATCGGGTCAGGGGGAAGGCTACACCTTC.

The chain joins TRBV29-1 to TRBJ1-1; 9 bases map to TRBD1. The CDR3 spans 13 residues. In germline, CDR1 is SQVTM, CDR2 ANQGSEA. V lost 7 bases to trimming and J lost 1 base; unmatched junction nucleotides: 4. CDR3 loop: CSGQTGGNTEAFF. In DNA form, the CDR3 reads TGCAGCGGCCAGACAGGGGGGAACACTGAAGCTTTCTTT.

J is TRBJ2-7 and V is TRBV12-3 or TRBV12-4; TRBD1 might be the D (5 bases). CDR3 length: 11 residues. Trimming removed 8 bases from V and 6 bases from J, with 11 bases in between. As DNA, the CDR3 is TGTGCCAGCGGACACCTTTCCGAGCAGTACTTC. Translated: CASGHLSEQYF.

This clone was picked up many times. This rearrangement joins TRBV30 to TRBJ1-2; 7 positions agree with TRBD1. This CDR3 has 13 amino acids. In germline, CDR1 is GTSNPN, CDR2 SVGIG (reference sequence). Losses at the gene ends were 5 bases for V and 7 bases for J; bases not matched to a gene: 10. CDR3 DNA sequence: TGTGCCTGGGGGACAGCGTTAAAGGGTGGCTACACCTTC. It specifies CAWGTALKGGYTF.

The gene calls are TRBV3-1 (or the pseudogene TRBV3-2) and TRBJ2-7; 9 bases agree with TRBD2. Germline loops: CDR1 LGHDT, CDR2 YNNKEL (reference sequence). Trimming cost V 4 bases and J 2 bases; bases outside gene matches: 12. CDR3 length: 17 amino acids. CDR3 in amino acids: CASSLQRGGRATYEQYF. In DNA form, the CDR3 reads TGTGCCAGCAGCCTACAAAGAGGCGGGAGGGCCACCTACGAGCAGTACTTC.

The gene calls are TRBV9 and TRBJ2-7, with 7 positions matching TRBD2. CDR1 SGDLS and CDR2 YYNGEE come from the germline V gene. Germline trimming cut 3 bases from V and 7 bases from J; bases unmatched to any gene: 13. This CDR3 contains 15 residues. CDR3 sequence reads: CASSDRAGRSAEQYF. CDR3 coding DNA: TGTGCCAGCAGCGACAGAGCGGGAAGATCGGCTGAGCAGTACTTC.

DNA for the CDR3: TGCGCCAGCAGCCCCACAGGTTCCTACGAGCAGTACTTC. Translating it yields CASSPTGSYEQYF. The V and J genes are TRBV5-1 and TRBJ2-7; maybe TRBD1 (5 bases). The CDR3 sequence is 13 residues long. Trimming removed 4 bases at V and 1 base at J, with 9 bases between. CDR1 is SGHRS, CDR2 YFSETQ, per germline.

The rearrangement uses TRBV7-6 and TRBJ2-3; 7 bases map to TRBD1. CDR1 is SGHVS, CDR2 FNYEAQ, per germline. J was trimmed by 2 bases and V by 1 base; bases with no gene match: 3. The CDR3 is 15 amino acids. As DNA, the CDR3 is TGTGCCAGCAGCTTAGTGGGACAGTCCACAGATACGCAGTATTTT. Its protein is CASSLVGQSTDTQYF.